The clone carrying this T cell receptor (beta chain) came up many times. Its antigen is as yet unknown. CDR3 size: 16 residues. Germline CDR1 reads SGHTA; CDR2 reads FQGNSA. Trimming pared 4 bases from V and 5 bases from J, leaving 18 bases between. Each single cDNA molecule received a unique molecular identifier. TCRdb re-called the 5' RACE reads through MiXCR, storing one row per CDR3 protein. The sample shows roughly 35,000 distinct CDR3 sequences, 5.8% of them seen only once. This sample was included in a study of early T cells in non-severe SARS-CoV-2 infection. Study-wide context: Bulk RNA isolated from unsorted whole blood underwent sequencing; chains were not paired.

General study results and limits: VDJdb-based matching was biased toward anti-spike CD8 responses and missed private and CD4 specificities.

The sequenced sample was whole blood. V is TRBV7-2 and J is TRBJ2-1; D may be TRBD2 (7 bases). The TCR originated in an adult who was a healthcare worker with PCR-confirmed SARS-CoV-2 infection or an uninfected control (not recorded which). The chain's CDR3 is CASSSLGGGEHNEQFF. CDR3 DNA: TGTGCCAGCAGCTCCCTCGGAGGGGGGGAGCACAATGAGCAGTTCTTC.